Included here is one TCR beta chain sequence, with context. Amplified TCR beta CDR3 regions came from RNA transcripts. HTBI primers were the set used in a first-round RT-PCR of the TCR CDR3. TCRdb itself ran the multiplex PCR reads through MiXCR, one entry per CDR3 protein. The table records 500,000 to 650,000 distinct CDR3 sequences, 12% to 15% of them present only once. Diagnostic assessment was based on clinical symptoms, serum thyroxine and TRAb, thyroid ultrasound and orbital computed tomography. These data originate in a study of T cells in Graves' hyperthyroidism and ophthalmopathy. Study context: Peripheral blood draws took place at initial diagnosis, ahead of any treatment.

The CDR3 is 13 residues long. V was shortened by 6 bases and J by 3 bases, with 12 bases between the two germline ends. Germline-derived CDR1 and CDR2 are LNHDA and SQIVND (reference sequence). The sample comprised blood. This TCR came from a woman aged 40-49 years with Graves' hyperthyroidism. The J gene is TRBJ2-7, the V gene TRBV19, with D tentatively TRBD1 (5 bases). The CDR3 protein is CASRKNTGYEQYF. The CDR3 region has the DNA TGTGCCAGTAGAAAAAATACAGGCTACGAGCAGTACTTC.